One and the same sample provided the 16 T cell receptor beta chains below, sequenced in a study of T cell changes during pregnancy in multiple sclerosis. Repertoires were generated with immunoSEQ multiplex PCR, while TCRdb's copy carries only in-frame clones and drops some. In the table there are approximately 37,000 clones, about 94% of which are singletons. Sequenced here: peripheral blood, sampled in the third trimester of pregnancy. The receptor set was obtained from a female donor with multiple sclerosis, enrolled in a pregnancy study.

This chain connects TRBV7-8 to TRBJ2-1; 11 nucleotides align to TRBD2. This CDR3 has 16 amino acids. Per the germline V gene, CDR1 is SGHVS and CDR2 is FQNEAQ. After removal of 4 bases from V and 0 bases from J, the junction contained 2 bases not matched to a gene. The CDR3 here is CASSSTSGTSYNEQFF. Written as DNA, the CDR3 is TGTGCCAGCAGCTCGACTAGCGGGACCTCCTACAATGAGCAGTTCTTC.

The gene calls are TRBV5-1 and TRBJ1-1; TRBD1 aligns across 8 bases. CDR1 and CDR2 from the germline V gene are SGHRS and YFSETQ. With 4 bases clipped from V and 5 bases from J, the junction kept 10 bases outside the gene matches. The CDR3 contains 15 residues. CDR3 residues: CASSPQTTGVTEAFF. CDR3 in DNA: TGCGCCAGCAGCCCACAAACGACAGGGGTGACTGAAGCTTTCTTT. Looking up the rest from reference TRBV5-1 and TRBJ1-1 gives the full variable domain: KAGVTQTPRYLIKTRGQQVTLSCSPISGHRSVSWYQQTPGQGLQFLFEYFSETQRNKGNFPGRFSGRQFSNSRSEMNVSTLELGDSALYLCASSPQTTGVTEAFFGQGTRLTVV.

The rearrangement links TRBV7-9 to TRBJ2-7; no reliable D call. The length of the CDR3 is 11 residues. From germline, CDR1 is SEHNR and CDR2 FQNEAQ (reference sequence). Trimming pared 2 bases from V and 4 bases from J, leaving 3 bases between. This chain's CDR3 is CASSLQYEQYF. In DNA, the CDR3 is TGTGCCAGCAGCTTACAATACGAGCAGTACTTC. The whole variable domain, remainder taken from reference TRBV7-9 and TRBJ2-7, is DTGVSQNPRHKITKRGQNVTFRCDPISEHNRLYWYRQTLGQGPEFLTYFQNEAQLEKSRLLSDRFSAERPKGSFSTLEIQRTEQGDSAMYLCASSLQYEQYFGPGTRLTVT.

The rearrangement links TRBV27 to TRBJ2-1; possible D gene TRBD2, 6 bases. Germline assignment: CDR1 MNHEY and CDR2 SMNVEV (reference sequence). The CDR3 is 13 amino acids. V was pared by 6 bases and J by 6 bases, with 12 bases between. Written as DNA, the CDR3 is TGTGCCAGCAGGGGGAGGCCAGGCAATGAGCAGTTCTTC. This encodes CASRGRPGNEQFF.

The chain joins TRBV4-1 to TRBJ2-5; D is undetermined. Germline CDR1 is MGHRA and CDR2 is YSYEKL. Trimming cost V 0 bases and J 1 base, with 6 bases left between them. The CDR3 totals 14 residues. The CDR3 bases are TGCGCCAGCAGCCAAGATTGGGCCCAAGAGACCCAGTACTTC. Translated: CASSQDWAQETQYF.

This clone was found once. In DNA form, the CDR3 reads TGCGCCAGCAGCTCGGAGGCTAGTCGGTACGAGCAGTACTTC. Amino acid sequence: CASSSEASRYEQYF. The rearrangement links TRBV5-1 to TRBJ2-7; D possibly corresponds to TRBD2 (5 bases). The germline gives CDR1 SGHRS, CDR2 YFSETQ. The CDR3 length is 14 residues. V was trimmed by 3 bases and J by 4 bases, leaving 14 bases between them.

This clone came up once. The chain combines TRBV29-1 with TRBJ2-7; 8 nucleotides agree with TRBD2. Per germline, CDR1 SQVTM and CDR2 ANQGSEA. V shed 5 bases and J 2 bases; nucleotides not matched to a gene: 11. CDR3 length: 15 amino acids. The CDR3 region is CSVSAERERPYEQYF. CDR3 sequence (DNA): TGCAGCGTTTCGGCCGAGCGGGAGAGACCCTACGAGCAGTACTTC.

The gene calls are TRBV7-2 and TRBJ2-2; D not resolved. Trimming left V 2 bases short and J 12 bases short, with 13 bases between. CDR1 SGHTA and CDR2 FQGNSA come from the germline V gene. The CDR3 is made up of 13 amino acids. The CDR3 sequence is CASSLIEAAQLFF. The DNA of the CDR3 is TGTGCCAGCAGCTTAATTGAGGCGGCGCAGCTGTTTTTT.

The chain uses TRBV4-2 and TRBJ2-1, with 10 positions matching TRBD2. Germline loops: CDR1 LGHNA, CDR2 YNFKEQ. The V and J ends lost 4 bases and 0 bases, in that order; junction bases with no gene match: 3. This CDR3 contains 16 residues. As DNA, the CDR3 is TGTGCCAGCAGCCGCCGGACTAGCGGCTCCTACAATGAGCAGTTCTTC. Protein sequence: CASSRRTSGSYNEQFF.

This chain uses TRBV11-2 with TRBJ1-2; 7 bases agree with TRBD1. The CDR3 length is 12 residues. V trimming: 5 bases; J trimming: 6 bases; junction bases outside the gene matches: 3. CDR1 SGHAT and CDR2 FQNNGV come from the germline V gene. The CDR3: CASSRQGNGYTF. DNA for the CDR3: TGTGCCAGCAGCAGACAGGGAAATGGCTACACCTTC.

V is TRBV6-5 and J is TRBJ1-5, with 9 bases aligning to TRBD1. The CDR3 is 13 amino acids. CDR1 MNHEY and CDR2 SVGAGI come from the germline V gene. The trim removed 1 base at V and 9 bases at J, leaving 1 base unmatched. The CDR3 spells CASSYLDRGPQHF. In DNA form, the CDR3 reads TGTGCCAGCAGTTACTTGGACAGGGGGCCCCAGCATTTT.

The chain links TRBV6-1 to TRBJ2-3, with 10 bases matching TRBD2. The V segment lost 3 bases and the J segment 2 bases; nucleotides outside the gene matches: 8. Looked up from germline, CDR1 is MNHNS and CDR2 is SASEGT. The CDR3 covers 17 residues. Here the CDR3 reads CASSERSSGSITDTQYF. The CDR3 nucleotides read TGTGCCAGCAGTGAGCGATCTAGCGGGAGTATCACAGATACGCAGTATTTT.

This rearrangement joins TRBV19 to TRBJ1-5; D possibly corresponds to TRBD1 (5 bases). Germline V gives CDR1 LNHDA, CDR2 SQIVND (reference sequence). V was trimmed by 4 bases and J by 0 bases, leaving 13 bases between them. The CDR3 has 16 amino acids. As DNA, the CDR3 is TGTGCCAGTAGTAGTTCGGACACTTATAGCAATCAGCCCCAGCATTTT. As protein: CASSSSDTYSNQPQHF.

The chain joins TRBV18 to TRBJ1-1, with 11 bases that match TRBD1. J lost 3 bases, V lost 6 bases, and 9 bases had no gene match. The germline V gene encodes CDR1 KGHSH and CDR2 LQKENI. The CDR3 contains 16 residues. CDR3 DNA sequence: TGTGCCAGCTCTCCTGGACAGGGGGCTTCGGACACTGAAGCTTTCTTT. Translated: CASSPGQGASDTEAFF. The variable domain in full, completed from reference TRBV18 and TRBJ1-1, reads NAGVMQNPRHLVRRRGQEARLRCSPMKGHSHVYWYRQLPEEGLKFMVYLQKENIIDESGMPKERFSAEFPKEGPSILRIQQVVRGDSAAYFCASSPGQGASDTEAFFGQGTRLTVV.

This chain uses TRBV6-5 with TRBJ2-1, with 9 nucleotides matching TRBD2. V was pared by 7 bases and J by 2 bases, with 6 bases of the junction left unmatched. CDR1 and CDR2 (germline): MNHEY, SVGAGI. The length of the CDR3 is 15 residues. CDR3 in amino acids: CASNLAGPPYNEQFF. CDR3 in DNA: TGTGCCAGCAACCTAGCGGGGCCCCCCTACAATGAGCAGTTCTTC.

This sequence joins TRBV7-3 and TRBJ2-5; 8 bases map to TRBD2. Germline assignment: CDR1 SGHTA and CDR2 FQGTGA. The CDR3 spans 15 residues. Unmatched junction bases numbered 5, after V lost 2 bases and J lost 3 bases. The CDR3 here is CASSLQGLVKETQYF. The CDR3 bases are TGTGCCAGCAGCTTACAGGGACTAGTTAAAGAGACCCAGTACTTC.